What follows are 8 T cell receptor beta chains derived from one specimen sequenced in a study of radiation and T cells in renal cell carcinoma. The protocol was immunoSEQ multiplex PCR, while the TCRdb copy is restricted to in-frame clones and leaves out a portion. The repertoire consists of roughly 120,000 clones, with 75% to 85% occurring once and the leading ten covering 1.5% to 2%. Time point indicated: blood 2 weeks post-SBRT. The sample's treatment: 15 Gy SBRT to primary tumor, nephrectomy 4 weeks later. Sequenced material: blood, taken from a patient whose treatment included radiotherapy and nephrectomy. The receptor set was obtained from a woman aged 60-75 years with renal cell carcinoma.

The chain employs TRBV27 and TRBJ1-2, with TRBD1 matching 8 bases. Trimming at V came to 5 bases and at J to 5 bases, leaving 10 bases not matched to a gene. CDR3 length: 15 residues. Per the germline V gene, CDR1 is MNHEY and CDR2 is SMNVEV (reference sequence). The CDR3: CASSPFITGGYGYTF. CDR3 in DNA: TGTGCCAGCAGTCCCTTCATCACAGGGGGATATGGCTACACCTTC.

The chain combines TRBV5-8 with TRBJ1-4; 9 bases are shared with TRBD1. CDR1 SGHTS and CDR2 YDEGEE come from the germline V gene. Unmatched junction bases numbered 4, after V lost 2 bases and J lost 8 bases. The CDR3 spans 14 residues. CDR3 in amino acids: CASSFRQGEEKLFF. DNA of the CDR3: TGTGCCAGCAGCTTCCGACAGGGGGAGGAAAAACTGTTTTTT.

The J gene is TRBJ2-5, the V gene TRBV30; D may be TRBD1 or TRBD2 (6 bases each). TRBJ2-7 matches the DNA end more closely, so the J call is doubtful. The CDR3 has 12 amino acids. Germline assignment: CDR1 GTSNPN and CDR2 SVGIG (reference sequence). CDR3 nucleotides: TGTGCCGGCGGGGACAACTCCTACGAGCAGTACTTC. Its translation is CAGGDNSYEQYF.

This chain uses TRBV4-1 with TRBJ2-6; D is undetermined. CDR1 and CDR2 (germline): MGHRA, YSYEKL. This CDR3 spans 14 amino acids. V lost 1 base and J lost 2, with 3 bases in between. The CDR3 sequence is CASSQGAGANVLTF. The CDR3 DNA is TGCGCCAGCAGCCAAGGGGCTGGGGCCAACGTCCTGACTTTC.

The chain carries TRBV7-6 and TRBJ2-5; no firm D call. This CDR3 is built from 11 residues. Trimming took 5 bases from V and 2 from J, leaving 3 bases between them. The germline V gene has CDR1 SGHVS and CDR2 FNYEAQ. The CDR3 DNA follows: TGTGCCAGCAGCCTACAAGAGACCCAGTACTTC. It specifies CASSLQETQYF.

The V call is TRBV10-3, the J call TRBJ1-2; tentative D call: TRBD1 (6 bases). Looked up from germline, CDR1 is ENHRY and CDR2 is SYGVKD. The V end lost 10 bases, the J end lost 3 bases, and 15 bases lay between the germline ends. This CDR3 comprises 13 residues. CDR3: CATYRGGDYGYTF. CDR3 sequence (DNA): TGTGCCACCTACCGGGGGGGCGACTATGGCTACACCTTC.

The chain links TRBV6-5 to TRBJ2-7; D is ambiguous. Trimming took off 3 bases at V and 2 bases at J, with 14 bases between the two ends. The germline V gene encodes CDR1 MNHEY and CDR2 SVGAGI. This CDR3 comprises 15 residues. The CDR3 sequence: CASSYRVGKAYEQYF. The CDR3 region has the DNA TGTGCCAGCAGTTATCGTGTAGGGAAAGCCTACGAGCAGTACTTC.

This clone was counted only a few times. The J gene is TRBJ1-5, the V gene TRBV2; 7 bases match TRBD1. The CDR3 spans 13 residues. CDR1 and CDR2 from the germline V gene are SNHLY and FYNNEI. J gave up 3 bases and V 7 bases, and 3 bases lay outside the gene matches. The CDR3 DNA sequence: TGTGCCAGCAACACAGGGGTCAATCAGCCCCAGCATTTT. Translating it yields CASNTGVNQPQHF. The full variable domain, with the rest looked up from reference TRBV2 and TRBJ1-5, is EPEVTQTPSHQVTQMGQEVILRCVPISNHLYFYWYRQILGQKVEFLVSFYNNEISEKSEIFDDQFSVERPDGSNFTLKIRSTKLEDSAMYFCASNTGVNQPQHFGDGTRLSIL.